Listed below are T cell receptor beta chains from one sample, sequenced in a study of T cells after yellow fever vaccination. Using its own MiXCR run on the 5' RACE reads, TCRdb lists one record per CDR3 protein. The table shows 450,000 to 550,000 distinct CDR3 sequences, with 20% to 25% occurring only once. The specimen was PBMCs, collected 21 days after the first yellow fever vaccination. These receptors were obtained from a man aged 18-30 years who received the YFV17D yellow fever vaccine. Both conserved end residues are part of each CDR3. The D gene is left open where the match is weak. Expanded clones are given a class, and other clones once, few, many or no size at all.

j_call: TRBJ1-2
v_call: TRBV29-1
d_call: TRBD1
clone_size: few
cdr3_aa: CSVGGQGVSDGYTF
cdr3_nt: TGCAGCGTTGGTGGACAGGGGGTATCCGACGGCTACACCTTC

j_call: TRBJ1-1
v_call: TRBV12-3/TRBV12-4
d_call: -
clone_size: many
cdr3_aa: CASSPQQEGNTEAFF
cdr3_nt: TGTGCCAGCAGTCCCCAACAGGAGGGGAACACTGAAGCTTTCTTT

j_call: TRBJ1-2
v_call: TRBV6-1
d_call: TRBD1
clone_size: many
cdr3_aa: CASSDGQGASYGYTF
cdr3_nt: TGTGCCAGCAGTGACGGACAGGGGGCGTCCTATGGCTACACCTTC

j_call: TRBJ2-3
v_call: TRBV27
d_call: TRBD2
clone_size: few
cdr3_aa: CASSLRTRSGTDTQYF
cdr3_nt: TGTGCCAGCAGTTTACGGACTAGAAGTGGCACAGATACGCAGTATTTT

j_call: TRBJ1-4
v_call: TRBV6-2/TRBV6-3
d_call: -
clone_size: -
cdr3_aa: CASRIGRKREKLFF
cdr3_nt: TGTGCCAGCAGGATCGGGAGGAAAAGAGAAAAACTGTTTTTT

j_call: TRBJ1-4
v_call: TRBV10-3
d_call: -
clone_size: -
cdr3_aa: CAISDPTTANEKQFF
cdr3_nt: TGTGCCATCAGTGACCCTACGACGGCGAATGAAAAACAGTTTTTT

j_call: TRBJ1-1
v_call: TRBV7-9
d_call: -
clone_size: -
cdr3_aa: CASSYDSPNTEAFF
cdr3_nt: TGTGCCAGCAGCTATGACAGTCCTAACACTGAAGCTTTCTTT

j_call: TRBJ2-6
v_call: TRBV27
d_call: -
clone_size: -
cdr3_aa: CASSSRQGGPGANVLTF
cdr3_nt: TGTGCCAGCAGTTCCCGGCAGGGTGGTCCCGGGGCCAACGTCCTGACTTTC

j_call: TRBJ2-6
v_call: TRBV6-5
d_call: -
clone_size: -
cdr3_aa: CASSYSTGANVLTF
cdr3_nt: TGTGCCAGCAGTTACTCGACGGGCGCCAACGTCCTGACTTTC

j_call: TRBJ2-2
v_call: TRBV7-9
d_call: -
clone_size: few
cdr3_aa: CALRGRGTGELFF
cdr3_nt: TGTGCCCTCAGGGGTCGCGGCACCGGGGAGCTGTTTTTT

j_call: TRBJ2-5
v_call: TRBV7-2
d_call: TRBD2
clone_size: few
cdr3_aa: CASSFRTSGLQETQYF
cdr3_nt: TGTGCCAGCAGTTTCCGGACTAGCGGGCTACAAGAGACCCAGTACTTC

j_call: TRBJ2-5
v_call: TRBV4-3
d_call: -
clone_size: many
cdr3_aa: CASSQGRVRAFQETQYF
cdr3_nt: TGCGCCAGCAGCCAAGGCCGAGTCCGGGCCTTCCAAGAGACCCAGTACTTC

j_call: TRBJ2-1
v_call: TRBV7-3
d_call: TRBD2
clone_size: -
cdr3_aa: CASSSPGLGNEQFF
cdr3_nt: TGTGCCAGCAGCTCTCCGGGACTAGGGAATGAGCAGTTCTTC

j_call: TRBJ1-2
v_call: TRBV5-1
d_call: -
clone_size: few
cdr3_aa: CASSPGDPYGYTF
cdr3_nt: TGCGCCAGCAGCCCAGGGGACCCCTATGGCTACACCTTC

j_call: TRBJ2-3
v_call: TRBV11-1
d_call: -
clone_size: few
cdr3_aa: CASSLVFGQSARTDTQYF
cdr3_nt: TGTGCCAGCAGCTTAGTATTCGGGCAATCCGCCCGCACAGATACGCAGTATTTT

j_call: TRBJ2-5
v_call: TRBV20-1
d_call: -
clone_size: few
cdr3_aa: CSARSRQDGTQYF
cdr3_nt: TGCAGTGCTAGATCGAGACAGGACGGGACCCAGTACTTC

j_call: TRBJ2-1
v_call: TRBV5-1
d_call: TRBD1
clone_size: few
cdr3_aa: CASSSTGVRVNEQFF
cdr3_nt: TGCGCCAGCAGCTCTACAGGGGTCCGTGTAAATGAGCAGTTCTTC